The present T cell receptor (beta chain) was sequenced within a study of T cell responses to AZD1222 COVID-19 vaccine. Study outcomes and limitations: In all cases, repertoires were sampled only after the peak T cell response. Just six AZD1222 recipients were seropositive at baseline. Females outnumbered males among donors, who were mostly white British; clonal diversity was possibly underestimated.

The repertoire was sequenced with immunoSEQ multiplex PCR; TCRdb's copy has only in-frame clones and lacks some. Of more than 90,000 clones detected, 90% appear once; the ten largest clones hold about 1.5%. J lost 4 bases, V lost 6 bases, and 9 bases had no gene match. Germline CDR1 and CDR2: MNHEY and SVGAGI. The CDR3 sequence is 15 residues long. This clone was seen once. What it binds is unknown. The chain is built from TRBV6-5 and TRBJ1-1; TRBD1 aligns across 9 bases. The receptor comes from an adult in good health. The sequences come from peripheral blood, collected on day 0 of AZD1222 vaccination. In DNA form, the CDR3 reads TGTGCCAGCAGCAAAAACAGGGGGCCCGCCACTGAAGCTTTCTTT. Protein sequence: CASSKNRGPATEAFF.